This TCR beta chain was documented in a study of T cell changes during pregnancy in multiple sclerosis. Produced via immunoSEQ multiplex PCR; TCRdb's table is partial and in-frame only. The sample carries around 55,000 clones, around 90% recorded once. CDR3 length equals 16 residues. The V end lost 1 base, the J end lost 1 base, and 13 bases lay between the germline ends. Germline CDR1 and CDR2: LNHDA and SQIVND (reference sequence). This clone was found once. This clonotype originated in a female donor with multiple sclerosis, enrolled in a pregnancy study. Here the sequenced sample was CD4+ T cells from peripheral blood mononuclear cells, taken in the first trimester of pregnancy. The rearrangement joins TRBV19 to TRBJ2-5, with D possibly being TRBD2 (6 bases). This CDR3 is CASSIGTFGGQETQYF. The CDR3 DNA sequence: TGTGCCAGTAGTATAGGGACTTTCGGGGGCCAAGAGACCCAGTACTTC.